This TCR beta chain came from a study of blood T cell repertoires in COVID-19. Background on the study: Samples representing acute and convalescent COVID-19 were sourced from the United States, Italy and Spain.

Trimming cost V 9 bases and J 0 bases; bases outside gene matches: 6. Germline V gene data show CDR1 as LNHDA and CDR2 as SQIVND (reference sequence). The CDR3 is 14 residues long. This clone was seen only a few times. Participants were placed into cohorts based on the clinical history they reported. Cohort 3 recovered donors had two negative PCRs, clearance, or symptom resolution. Original processing methods: The authors estimated nucleated cell counts from reference gene primer amplification. The protocol was immunoSEQ multiplex PCR, while the TCRdb copy is restricted to in-frame clones and leaves out a portion. The V and J calls and the clone size are those of that table, but D and trimming were determined from the DNA. Of some 340,000 clones listed, about 89% are singletons.

Specimen: PBMCs or T cells enriched from blood (not recorded which). The chain combines TRBV19 with TRBJ1-2; 8 bases line up with TRBD1. This clonotype originated in a woman in her 30s who had recovered from COVID-19. The CDR3 loop reads CASLGQATNYGYTF. The CDR3 DNA reads TGTGCCAGCCTGGGACAGGCGACTAACTATGGCTACACCTTC.